This T cell receptor (beta chain) originates from a study of response to subunit inactivated influenza vaccine. Study conclusions and caveats: The authors offered the suggestion that each seasonal influenza vaccination recruits few new T cells.

Germline lookup yields CDR1 SSHAT and CDR2 FNYEAQ (reference sequence). The CDR3 runs to 15 residues. TCRdb passed the RT-PCR reads through MiXCR, listing each CDR3 protein once. This sample carries about 160,000 distinct CDR3 sequences, approximately 10% of them seen once, and the ten largest clones take roughly 12%. This clonotype has a handful of counts. Its specificity is unknown. One junction end does not reproduce the germline sequence, and a read error may be involved. The source was non-naive T cells sorted from PBMCs, collected 40 to 50 days after vaccination. V usage is TRBV7-7 and J usage is TRBJ2-3; 9 positions match TRBD1. This TCR was recovered from a man aged 50 to 59 who received an inactivated influenza vaccine. The CDR3 is CASSQGTGPTDTQYF. DNA for the CDR3: TGTGCTAGCAGCCAAGGGACAGGGCCCACAGATACGCAGTATTTT.